The T cell receptor (beta chain) under discussion was sequenced for a study of control samples from healthy donors and cancer patients (dated by TCRdb to 2018 to 2021). The V end loses 4 bases and the J end loses 4 bases, and a stretch of 7 bases separates them. The CDR3 goes from the cysteine to the phenylalanine over 11 residues. Only CDR3 DNA is held: 33 bases, read in frame from base 1. From the germline V gene (reference sequence), CDR1 is DFQATT and CDR2 is SNEGSKA. The library was made by the immunoSEQ multiplex PCR assay. TCRdb took over this immuneACCESS table, retaining in-frame rearrangements with V and J assigned. Such tables are incomplete; in checked studies, under half of the missing clones stem from an unresolved V gene, and the remainder is unexplained. The sample includes some 120,000 clones, with approximately 89% observed a single time. The top ten hold more than 6.5% of the sample.

In regard to this clone: Its antigen specificity is not known. Base qualities are missing; no much larger clone stands one base away.

The source is a man aged 18 to 30 in good health. Sequencing used blood. Recombination joined TRBV20-1 with TRBJ2-5, with the D gene not confidently named. The CDR3 region reads CSATIRETQYF. Read as DNA, the sequence is TGCAGTGCTACGATAAGAGAGACCCAGTACTTC.